The next 22 T cell receptor beta chains were all read from a single sample in a study of CD8 T cells in Susac syndrome. With random hexamers, reverse transcription was performed on roughly 0.45 to 1 ug of RNA. TCRdb independently ran MiXCR on the immunoSEQ multiplex PCR reads; one entry per CDR3 protein. Of 210,000 or so distinct CDR3 sequences detected, 85% to 95% appear once; the ten largest clones hold around 0.16%. Sequenced material: CD4+ T cells from PBMCs. Every receptor here comes from a human donor with Susac syndrome.

V and J are TRBV4-2 and TRBJ2-5; D may be TRBD1 (6 bases). The CDR3 extends over 15 amino acids. V lost 4 bases and J 3 bases, leaving 15 bases between the germline ends. Germline CDR1 is LGHNA and CDR2 is YNFKEQ. CDR3 coding DNA: TGTGCCAGCAGCCGATTAGGACAGCCTGAAGAGACCCAGTACTTC. Amino acid sequence: CASSRLGQPEETQYF.

This chain joins TRBV7-8 and TRBJ1-6; 9 nucleotides line up with TRBD1. V was clipped by 5 bases and J by 5 bases; unmatched bases: 4. The CDR3 contains 15 residues. Germline V CDR1 and CDR2: SGHVS, FQNEAQ. Here the CDR3 reads CASSPGTGNNSPLHF. CDR3 coding DNA: TGTGCCAGCAGCCCAGGGACAGGGAATAATTCACCCCTCCACTTT.

V gene TRBV20-1 combines with J gene TRBJ2-7; 9 bases agree with TRBD1. The germline CDR1 and CDR2 sequences are DFQATT and SNEGSKA (reference sequence). There are 14 residues in the CDR3. J gave up 4 bases and V 7 bases, and 11 bases lay outside the gene matches. In DNA form, the CDR3 reads TGCAGTGGCGATCCGGGACAGGGACTTTACGAGCAGTACTTC. It codes for CSGDPGQGLYEQYF.

The chain has TRBV6-2 or TRBV6-3 and TRBJ1-5; D ambiguous. CDR1 and CDR2 (germline): MNHEY, SVGEGT. CDR3 length: 14 amino acids. The V and J ends lost 6 bases and 1 base respectively, with 10 bases between them. CDR3 sequence: CASRRRGSNQPQHF. CDR3 bases: TGTGCCAGCAGACGCAGAGGCAGCAATCAGCCCCAGCATTTT.

V is TRBV4-1 and J is TRBJ2-1, with 11 bases lining up with TRBD2. The junction had 6 bases not matched to a gene; V was cut back by 0 bases and J by 8 bases. The CDR3 covers 16 residues. Germline CDR1 reads MGHRA; CDR2 reads YSYEKL. The CDR3 nucleotides are TGCGCCAGCAGCCAAGAGGTAGCGGGGGGGGTAGATGAGCAGTTCTTC. This codes for CASSQEVAGGVDEQFF.

This clonotype is a singleton in its sample. The chain couples TRBV6-2 or TRBV6-3 to TRBJ1-5; the D gene is possibly TRBD1 (5 bases). Trimming shortened V by 6 bases and J by 9 bases, and 18 bases separated the two germline ends. This CDR3 region has 14 residues. Germline V gives CDR1 MNHEY, CDR2 SVGEGT. The CDR3 region is CASSLKPGPAPQHF. In DNA, the CDR3 is TGTGCCAGCAGCCTAAAGCCAGGGCCGGCGCCCCAGCATTTT.

The chain has TRBV3-1 and TRBJ2-3; TRBD2 agrees at 10 bases. Trimming at V came to 5 bases and at J to 0 bases, leaving 8 bases not matched to a gene. CDR1 and CDR2 from the germline V gene are LGHDT and YNNKEL (reference sequence). The CDR3 totals 17 residues. This chain's CDR3 is CASSVRLAGVSTDTQYF. CDR3 nucleotide sequence: TGTGCCAGCAGCGTCCGTCTAGCGGGGGTTAGCACAGATACGCAGTATTTT.

The chain is built from TRBV12-3 or TRBV12-4 and TRBJ1-2; D unclear. There are 12 residues in the CDR3. V dropped 3 bases and J dropped 1 base, with 3 bases sitting between them. CDR3 sequence: CASSLSNYGYTF. CDR3 bases: TGTGCCAGCAGTTTGAGTAACTATGGCTACACCTTC.

V and J are TRBV2 and TRBJ2-2; D ambiguous. The CDR3 length is 12 residues. The germline V and J ends were trimmed by 8 bases and 1 base, with 5 bases remaining between them. Germline V gives CDR1 SNHLY, CDR2 FYNNEI. As DNA, the CDR3 is TGTGCCAGCGGGCAGAACACCGGGGAGCTGTTTTTT. It codes for CASGQNTGELFF.

The chain employs TRBV20-1 and TRBJ1-6; D not certain. The germline V gene encodes CDR1 DFQATT and CDR2 SNEGSKA (reference sequence). The V and J ends lost 4 bases and 5 bases respectively, with 12 bases between them. CDR3 length: 14 residues. CDR3 loop: CSATARVDNSPLHF. The CDR3 DNA reads as TGCAGTGCTACCGCGAGGGTTGATAATTCACCCCTCCACTTT.

The chain employs TRBV29-1 and TRBJ2-7; TRBD2 matches 13 bases. V trimming: 6 bases; J trimming: 2 bases; junction bases outside the gene matches: 4. The CDR3 covers 14 residues. Germline loops: CDR1 SQVTM, CDR2 ANQGSEA. The CDR3: CSVDTSGGAYEQYF. DNA of the CDR3: TGCAGCGTCGACACTAGCGGGGGGGCCTACGAGCAGTACTTC.

The rearrangement uses TRBV20-1 and TRBJ2-7, with 9 nucleotides matching TRBD1. The CDR3 totals 16 residues. V was pared by 6 bases and J by 4 bases, with 16 bases of the junction left unmatched. Germline V gives CDR1 DFQATT, CDR2 SNEGSKA (reference sequence). The CDR3 here is CSATDRGTKGVYEQYF. In DNA form, the CDR3 reads TGCAGTGCGACAGACAGGGGGACCAAGGGGGTATACGAGCAGTACTTC.

CDR3: CASSPGTGKNIQYF. In DNA, the CDR3 is TGTGCCAGCAGTCCCGGGACAGGAAAAAACATTCAGTACTTC. This chain joins TRBV7-2 and TRBJ2-4, with TRBD1 matching over 8 bases. Per germline, CDR1 SGHTA and CDR2 FQGNSA. The length of the CDR3 is 14 residues. J lost 4 bases, V lost 6 bases, and 5 bases had no gene match.

As DNA, the CDR3 is TGTGCCAGCAGAACAACCGGGACAGGGGGCCAGCCCCAGCATTTT. Translating gives CASRTTGTGGQPQHF. V usage is TRBV28 and J usage is TRBJ1-5, with 12 bases identical to TRBD1. The length of the CDR3 is 15 residues. Trimming took 6 bases from V and 7 from J; bases not matched to a gene: 7. CDR1 and CDR2 (germline): MDHEN, SYDVKM.

The chain links TRBV4-3 to TRBJ2-3; 12 nucleotides align to TRBD1. Germline V gene lookup returns CDR1 LGHNA and CDR2 YSLEER. The CDR3 spans 18 residues. The junction had 11 bases not matched to a gene; V was cut back by 0 bases and J by 7 bases. For the CDR3, the DNA is TGCGCCAGCAGCCAAGACGTCCCGGGACAGGGGGCGGAGAATACGCAGTATTTT. Protein: CASSQDVPGQGAENTQYF.

J is TRBJ2-3 and V is TRBV14; 8 positions agree with TRBD2. CDR1 and CDR2 (germline): SGHDN, FVKESK. CDR3 length: 16 amino acids. Trimming took 1 base from V and 4 from J; bases not matched to a gene: 7. As DNA, the CDR3 is TGTGCCAGCAGCCAAGTGGGAGCGGGGGCGGCAGATACGCAGTATTTT. It codes for CASSQVGAGAADTQYF.

The chain uses TRBV27 and TRBJ2-3; no firm D call. CDR3 length equals 13 residues. Trimming cost V 6 bases and J 1 base, with 8 bases left between them. Germline CDR1 reads MNHEY; CDR2 reads SMNVEV (reference sequence). CDR3 bases: TGTGCCAGCAGCCATGACGGCACAGATACGCAGTATTTT. It encodes CASSHDGTDTQYF.

This chain joins TRBV6-2 or TRBV6-3 and TRBJ2-7; D not resolved. V lost 6 bases and J lost 6, with 21 bases in between. The CDR3 is 15 residues long. The germline V gene has CDR1 MNHEY and CDR2 SVGEGT. In DNA, the CDR3 is TGTGCCAGCAGCCCCGACGGTGCATACTCGGGCGAGCAGTACTTC. Protein sequence: CASSPDGAYSGEQYF.

V is TRBV6-2 or TRBV6-3 and J is TRBJ2-7, with D possibly matching TRBD1 (6 bases). Germline CDR1 and CDR2: MNHEY and SVGEGT. This CDR3 has 12 amino acids. The V end lost 5 bases, the J end lost 4 bases, and 9 bases lay between the germline ends. The CDR3: CASSKTGYEQYF. CDR3 DNA: TGTGCCAGCAGTAAGACAGGTTACGAGCAGTACTTC.

The rearrangement joins TRBV27 to TRBJ1-5, with D tentatively TRBD1 (5 bases). The V gene lost 4 bases and the J gene lost 6 bases, with 13 bases spanning the gap. This CDR3 is built from 14 residues. From germline, CDR1 is MNHEY and CDR2 SMNVEV (reference sequence). The CDR3 loop reads CASSSQGYGQPQHF. For the CDR3, the DNA is TGTGCCAGCAGTTCTCAGGGTTACGGTCAGCCCCAGCATTTT.

The chain couples TRBV20-1 to TRBJ1-5; 7 positions match TRBD1. V was clipped by 2 bases and J by 4 bases; unmatched bases: 5. CDR3 length: 14 amino acids. Germline CDR1 and CDR2: DFQATT and SNEGSKA (reference sequence). CDR3 bases: TGCAGTGCTAGATCGGGACAGCCGAATCAGCCCCAGCATTTT. Its protein is CSARSGQPNQPQHF.

This clonotype was recorded once. V is TRBV20-1 and J is TRBJ2-5; the D gene could be TRBD1 or TRBD2 (6 bases each). The CDR3 sequence is 14 residues long. Germline CDR1 and CDR2: DFQATT and SNEGSKA (reference sequence). Trimming left V 6 bases short and J 2 bases short, with 16 bases between. The CDR3 reads CSAPPGALQETQYF. CDR3 nucleotide sequence: TGCAGTGCCCCTCCGGGGGCCCTACAAGAGACCCAGTACTTC.